Reported below is one TCR beta chain. It has no known antigen specificity. No quality values exist for individual bases; no much larger clone is one base distant. Genomic DNA was the input for TRB sequencing, which was run either with the immunoSEQ assay at survey resolution or with the hsTCRB kit. Regarding the original processing steps: The immunoSEQ software was used for initial read processing, and the LymphoSeq R package was used for repertoire analyses. For each TRB dataset, clonality was calculated as 1 minus normalized Shannon entropy, and the Gini coefficient was computed as well. Phenotypes of unsorted samples were inferred by mapping TRB sequences from sorted subsets of the recipient or donor onto the same recipient's unsorted samples. TCRdb provides this immuneACCESS table in a form limited to in-frame rearrangements. Some clones are lacking; in checked studies, under half of them reflect an unresolved V gene, and why the rest are absent is not known. The DNA was the basis for D and trimming; V, J and clone size are from that table. For this sample the table gives more than 20,000 clones, of which around 87% were detected only once. The top ten hold less than 2% of the sample.

The sample is drawn from a study of T cells after posttransplantation cyclophosphamide (dated by TCRdb to 2016 to 2017). Context from the whole study: Using TRB sequencing, the study followed how the T cell repertoire rebuilt after myeloablative bone marrow transplantation with posttransplantation cyclophosphamide given as GVHD prophylaxis. Samples from under 40 PTCy-treated patients, along with samples from roughly 15 of their related bone marrow donors, underwent antigen receptor sequencing. Blood from every one of the 30 to 35 PTCy patients who had 1-year posttransplant specimens underwent TRB sequencing. In 3 patients, TRB sequencing was also performed on up to about 3 more blood samples taken 2 to 5.2 years after transplant, and in 4 patients, pretransplant blood was also TRB-sequenced. Because TRA and TRB clonality correlated tightly in 9 samples, later TCR analyses were limited to TRB. Public TRB sequences were checked against a database of over 3,500 sequences associated with responses to pathogens, tumor antigens, self-antigens and alloantigens. Broad study findings and their caveats: At 1-2 months, donor-recipient similarity was low but rose over the first year, and the later blood repertoires were often dominated by donor CD8+ memory clones. Across the 35 to 45 patients, TRB clonality was highly associated with recipient CMV seropositivity and CMV reactivation, and diversity with PTCy was similar to that in the CNI/methotrexate controls. The TRB repertoires of T cells infiltrating skin or the GI tract showed only limited overlap with the TRB repertoires found in blood.

V drops 4 bases and J drops 3 bases, leaving 13 bases in between. Taken from cysteine to phenylalanine, the CDR3 has 13 residues. Only the CDR3 portion is preserved as DNA: 39 bases, with reading frame beginning at the first base. Based on the germline V gene, the CDR1 and CDR2 sequences are SQVTM and ANQGSEA. The control cohort consisted of 11 patients who had myeloablative marrow transplants with methotrexate plus a calcineurin inhibitor and who were sampled 1 year after transplant. Peripheral blood and bone marrow mononuclear cells were isolated by Ficoll-Hypaque density centrifugation and cryopreserved.

The sequencing here drew on PBMCs, taken roughly 350 days after allogeneic stem cell transplant with calcineurin inhibitor and methotrexate. This TCR was recovered from a female patient aged 25-39 years who received an allogeneic stem cell transplant from an unrelated donor, was CMV-positive, and had acute and chronic GVHD. After a transplant, the donor of the graft may account for some T cells. The chain joins TRBV29-1 to TRBJ2-7, with an unclear D gene assignment. The bases are TGCAGCGTTGTTGACAATCGGCGCTACGAGCAGTACTTC. This translates into CSVVDNRRYEQYF.